What follows are 20 T cell receptor beta chains derived from one specimen sequenced in a study of identical twins. From the 5' RACE reads, TCRdb called clonotypes with MiXCR, one entry per CDR3 protein. Among some 500,000 distinct CDR3 sequences listed, around 9.6% were seen once. Another study also made use of these data, one on yellow fever vaccine responses in identical twins.

Source material: PBMCs. Every receptor here comes from a young woman in good health.

This clonotype was seen ten or more times. V and J are TRBV7-9 and TRBJ2-5; tentative D call: TRBD1 (7 bases). Germline CDR1 and CDR2: SEHNR and FQNEAQ (reference sequence). This CDR3 is 15 amino acids long. V lost 1 base, J lost 3 bases, and 12 bases lay in between. The CDR3 loop is CASSLDRGGEETQYF. The DNA for the CDR3 is TGTGCCAGCAGCTTAGACAGGGGAGGAGAAGAGACCCAGTACTTC.

The table lists this clonotype with a few counts. The chain has TRBV20-1 and TRBJ2-7; D is ambiguous. CDR3 length: 12 residues. V lost 5 bases to trimming and J lost 6 bases, with 14 bases between them. Germline values: CDR1 DFQATT, CDR2 SNEGSKA (reference sequence). The CDR3 nucleotides are TGCAGTGCTCCAGCTTCCATTAGCGAGCAGTACTTC. As protein: CSAPASISEQYF.

This clonotype was observed a few times. The V gene is TRBV20-1, the J gene TRBJ2-5, with TRBD1 matching 9 bases. CDR1 and CDR2 from the germline V gene are DFQATT and SNEGSKA (reference sequence). V shed 5 bases and J 5 bases; nucleotides not matched to a gene: 9. This CDR3 spans 14 amino acids. The chain's CDR3 is CSAGQGKLEETQYF. The CDR3 region has the DNA TGCAGTGCTGGACAGGGGAAGTTAGAGGAGACCCAGTACTTC.

This clonotype was observed many times. The chain recombines TRBV12-3 or TRBV12-4 with TRBJ1-4; TRBD1 matches at 8 bases. This CDR3 comprises 13 residues. Trimming removed 6 bases from V and 5 bases from J; junction bases left unmatched: 2. In DNA, the CDR3 is TGTGCCAGCAGGTACAGGGGGAATGAAAAACTGTTTTTT. It encodes CASRYRGNEKLFF.

The chain couples TRBV29-1 to TRBJ2-3, with no clear D. The ends were cut back, 7 bases at V and 7 bases at J, with 15 bases in the middle. The CDR3 has 12 amino acids. Looked up from germline, CDR1 is SQVTM and CDR2 is ANQGSEA. The CDR3 protein is CSDKDWINTQYF. The CDR3 DNA reads as TGCAGCGATAAAGATTGGATTAATACGCAGTATTTT.

This rearrangement joins TRBV6-2 or TRBV6-3 to TRBJ2-1, with D possibly being TRBD1 (5 bases). With 7 bases removed from V and 4 bases from J, the gap between germline ends came to 11 bases. Per germline, CDR1 MNHEY and CDR2 SVGEGT. The CDR3 length is 13 residues. The CDR3 nucleotides are TGTGCCAGCAAGAACAGGACGTACAATGAGCAGTTCTTC. Its protein is CASKNRTYNEQFF.

This clonotype was seen a handful of times. The chain recombines TRBV4-2 with TRBJ2-2; 7 nucleotides agree with TRBD2. V lost 3 bases and J lost 0; bases outside the gene matches: 7. Germline V CDR1 and CDR2: LGHNA, YNFKEQ. The CDR3 runs to 17 residues. CDR3 coding DNA: TGTGCCAGCAGCCAGGGCCGGGAGGACGCGAACACCGGGGAGCTGTTTTTT. It translates to CASSQGREDANTGELFF.

This clonotype was picked up many times. V usage is TRBV3-1 and J usage is TRBJ2-2; the D gene is possibly TRBD1 (5 bases). Germline values: CDR1 LGHDT, CDR2 YNNKEL (reference sequence). Trimming left V 1 base short and J 6 bases short, with 6 bases between. This CDR3 is 13 amino acids long. The CDR3 sequence: CASSQAGSGELFF. CDR3 sequence (DNA): TGTGCCAGCAGCCAAGCAGGGTCCGGGGAGCTGTTTTTT. The full variable domain, with the rest looked up from reference TRBV3-1 and TRBJ2-2, is DTAVSQTPKYLVTQMGNDKSIKCEQNLGHDTMYWYKQDSKKFLKIMFSYNNKELIINETVPNRFSPKSPDKAHLNLHINSLELGDSAVYFCASSQAGSGELFFGEGSRLTVL.

This chain uses TRBV20-1 with TRBJ2-7; 8 bases are shared with TRBD1. The J segment lost 2 bases and the V segment lost 4 bases, leaving 7 bases of the junction unmatched. This CDR3 has 14 amino acids. Germline loops: CDR1 DFQATT, CDR2 SNEGSKA (reference sequence). The DNA of the CDR3 is TGCAGTGCTACTGACAGGGGCCCGACCTACGAGCAGTACTTC. Protein product: CSATDRGPTYEQYF.

This clonotype has just a few counts. The chain is built from TRBV15 and TRBJ2-5; the D is unclear. Germline CDR1 and CDR2: LNHNV and YYDKDF (reference sequence). The V end lost 1 base, the J end lost 0 bases, and 12 bases lay between the germline ends. This CDR3 has 16 residues. The CDR3 region is CATSRVPSTNQETQYF. CDR3 coding DNA: TGTGCCACCAGCAGAGTTCCTTCGACCAACCAAGAGACCCAGTACTTC.

The chain links TRBV7-8 to TRBJ2-5, with 8 bases that match TRBD2. V lost 5 bases, J lost 1 base, and 3 bases stayed unmatched. The CDR3 spans 14 residues. The germline gives CDR1 SGHVS, CDR2 FQNEAQ. Written as DNA, the CDR3 is TGTGCCAGCAGCAAAGGGACTAGCCAAGAGACCCAGTACTTC. Translating gives CASSKGTSQETQYF.

This clonotype occurred many times. The chain is built from TRBV4-3 and TRBJ2-7, with D possibly being TRBD2 (5 bases). The CDR3 runs to 15 residues. V lost 0 bases to trimming and J lost 0 bases, with 9 bases between them. Per the germline V gene, CDR1 is LGHNA and CDR2 is YSLEER. In DNA, the CDR3 is TGCGCCAGCAGCCAAGAACTAGGTGACTCCTACGAGCAGTACTTC. Amino acid sequence: CASSQELGDSYEQYF.

This clonotype was counted ten times or more. The chain links TRBV29-1 to TRBJ2-7; D is ambiguous. This CDR3 comprises 11 residues. CDR1 and CDR2 (germline): SQVTM, ANQGSEA. The V end lost 4 bases, the J end lost 5 bases, and 9 bases lay between the germline ends. In nucleotides, the CDR3 is TGCAGCGTTGGGTACCAGGACGAGCAGTACTTC. This sequence encodes CSVGYQDEQYF.

This clonotype was seen many times. The chain employs TRBV20-1 and TRBJ1-2; possibly TRBD1 for D (5 bases). Germline loops: CDR1 DFQATT, CDR2 SNEGSKA (reference sequence). V dropped 1 base and J dropped 8 bases, with 14 bases sitting between them. The CDR3 spans 13 residues. DNA of the CDR3: TGCAGTGCTAGAGGGGGCGGACTAGGAGGCTACACCTTC. Translating it yields CSARGGGLGGYTF.

The chain is built from TRBV27 and TRBJ2-1, with 10 bases matching TRBD1. Trimming cost V 3 bases and J 8 bases; bases outside gene matches: 16. Germline V gene lookup returns CDR1 MNHEY and CDR2 SMNVEV (reference sequence). The CDR3 sequence is 18 residues long. Here the CDR3 reads CASSFQIPGTGVTDEQFF. Written as DNA, the CDR3 is TGTGCCAGCAGTTTTCAGATACCCGGGACAGGGGTAACCGATGAGCAGTTCTTC.

There are a few counts of this clonotype. The chain is built from TRBV10-3 and TRBJ2-7; D perhaps matches TRBD2 (13 bases). CDR1 and CDR2 (germline): ENHRY, SYGVKD. The CDR3 runs 19 residues. The V end lost 6 bases, the J end lost 5 bases, and 32 bases lay between the germline ends. The CDR3 DNA reads as TGTGCCATCAGCCGGGACAGGGGGCAAACTAGCGGGAGGGCGAACGAGCAGTACTTC. As protein: CAISRDRGQTSGRANEQYF.

This chain joins TRBV12-3 or TRBV12-4 and TRBJ2-1; tentatively, D is TRBD2 (7 bases). This CDR3 is built from 17 residues. V was pared by 3 bases and J by 3 bases, with 18 bases between. The CDR3 is CASSFPLGGGLYNEQFF. In DNA form, the CDR3 reads TGTGCCAGCAGTTTCCCCCTCGGCGGGGGCCTCTACAATGAGCAGTTCTTC.

In its sample, this clonotype was seen many times. The CDR3 sequence: CASSFILANSPLHF. The DNA for the CDR3 is TGTGCCAGCAGTTTTATCCTAGCGAATTCACCCCTCCACTTT. The V and J genes are TRBV28 and TRBJ1-6; D is uncertain. V was shortened by 3 bases and J by 7 bases, with 10 bases between the two germline ends. In germline, CDR1 is MDHEN, CDR2 SYDVKM. This CDR3 comprises 14 residues.

This clonotype was found many times. This sequence joins TRBV3-1 and TRBJ1-2, with D unclear. Germline assignment: CDR1 LGHDT and CDR2 YNNKEL (reference sequence). V was cut by 3 bases and J by 8 bases, with 13 bases left in between. The CDR3 is made up of 13 amino acids. The CDR3 loop reads CASSHVREGGYTF. CDR3 sequence (DNA): TGTGCCAGCAGCCATGTTCGTGAAGGCGGCTACACCTTC.

The genes are TRBV12-3 or TRBV12-4 and TRBJ1-5; 12 nucleotides agree with TRBD1. The CDR3 contains 16 residues. The V segment lost 3 bases and the J segment 3 bases; nucleotides outside the gene matches: 3. The CDR3, as DNA: TGTGCCAGCAGTTTCGGGGACAGGGGGCTCAATCAGCCCCAGCATTTT. Translated, it gives CASSFGDRGLNQPQHF.